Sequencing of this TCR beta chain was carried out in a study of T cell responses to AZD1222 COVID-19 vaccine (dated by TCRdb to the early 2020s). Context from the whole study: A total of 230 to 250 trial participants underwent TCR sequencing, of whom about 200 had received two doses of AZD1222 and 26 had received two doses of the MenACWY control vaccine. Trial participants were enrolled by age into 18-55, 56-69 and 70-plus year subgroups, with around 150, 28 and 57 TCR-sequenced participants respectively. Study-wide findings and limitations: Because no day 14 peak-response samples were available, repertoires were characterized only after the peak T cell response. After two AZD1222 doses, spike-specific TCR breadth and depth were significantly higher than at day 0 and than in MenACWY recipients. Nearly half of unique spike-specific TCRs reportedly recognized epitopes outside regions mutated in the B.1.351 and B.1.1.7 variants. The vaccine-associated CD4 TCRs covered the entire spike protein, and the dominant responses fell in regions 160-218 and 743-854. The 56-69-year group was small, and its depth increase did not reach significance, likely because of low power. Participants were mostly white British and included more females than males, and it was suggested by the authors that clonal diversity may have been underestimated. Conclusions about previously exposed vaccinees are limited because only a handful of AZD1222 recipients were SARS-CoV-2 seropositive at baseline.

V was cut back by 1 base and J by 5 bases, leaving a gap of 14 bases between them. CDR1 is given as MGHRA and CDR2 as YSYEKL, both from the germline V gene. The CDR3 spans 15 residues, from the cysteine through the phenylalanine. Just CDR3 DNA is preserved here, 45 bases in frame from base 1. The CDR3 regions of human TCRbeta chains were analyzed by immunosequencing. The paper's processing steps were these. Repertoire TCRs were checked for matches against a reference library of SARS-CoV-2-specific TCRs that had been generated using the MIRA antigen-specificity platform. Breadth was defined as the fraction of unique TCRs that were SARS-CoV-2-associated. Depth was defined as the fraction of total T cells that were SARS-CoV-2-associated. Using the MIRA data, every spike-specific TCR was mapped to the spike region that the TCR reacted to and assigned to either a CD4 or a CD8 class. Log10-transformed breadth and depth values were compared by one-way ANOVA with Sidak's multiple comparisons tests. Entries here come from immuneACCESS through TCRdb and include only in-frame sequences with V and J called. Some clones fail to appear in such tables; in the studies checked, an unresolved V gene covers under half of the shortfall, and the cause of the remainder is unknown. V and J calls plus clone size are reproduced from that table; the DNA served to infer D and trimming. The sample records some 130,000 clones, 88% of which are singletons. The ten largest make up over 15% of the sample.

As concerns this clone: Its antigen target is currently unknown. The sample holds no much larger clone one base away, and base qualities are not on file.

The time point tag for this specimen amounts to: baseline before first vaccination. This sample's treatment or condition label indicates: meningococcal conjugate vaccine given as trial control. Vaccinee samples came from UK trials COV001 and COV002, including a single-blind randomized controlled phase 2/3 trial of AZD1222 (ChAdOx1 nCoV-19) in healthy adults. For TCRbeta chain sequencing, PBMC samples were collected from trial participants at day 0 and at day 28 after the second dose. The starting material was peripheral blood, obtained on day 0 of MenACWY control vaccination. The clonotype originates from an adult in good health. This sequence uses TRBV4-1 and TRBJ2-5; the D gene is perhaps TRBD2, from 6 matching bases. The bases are TGCGCCAGCAGCCAAGCCGGGGGAGGAGGGGAGACCCAGTACTTC. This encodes CASSQAGGGGETQYF.